This section outlines one T cell receptor (beta chain) sequence together with its context. Its antigen is unknown. This record belongs to a study of tumor-infiltrating lymphocytes in localized non-small cell lung cancer. Study-wide findings and caveats: Recurrence-free survival showed no association with tumor T-cell fraction. Different pieces of the same tissue were used for each assay.

TCRdb keeps only in-frame clones here, not all; method: immunoSEQ multiplex PCR. This sample has about 8,400 clones; around 77% occur once, and the top ten carry under 6%. Germline loops: CDR1 SGHRS, CDR2 YFSETQ. Trimming took off 6 bases at V and 5 bases at J, with 20 bases between the two ends. The CDR3 is 15 residues long. The J gene is TRBJ2-5, the V gene TRBV5-1; either TRBD1 or TRBD2 may fit D (6 bases each). This sequence originates from a human donor with non-small cell lung cancer. The sample comprised lung tumor tissue. For the CDR3, the DNA is TGCGCCAGCAATACAGGGACTCTTATGGGGGAGACCCAGTACTTC. This encodes CASNTGTLMGETQYF.